This T cell receptor (beta chain) derives from a study of blood T cell repertoires in COVID-19. Study-level information: PBMCs, B-cell-depleted T cells, or T cells provided the cDNA or gDNA that made up the material.

The CDR3 is made up of 13 amino acids. V was pared by 2 bases and J by 8 bases, with 10 bases between. In germline, CDR1 is MDHEN, CDR2 SYDVKM. This clone was detected once. Sequencing was performed with immunoSEQ multiplex PCR; in TCRdb, only in-frame clones are kept and a portion is missing. Among tens of thousands of clones, around 85% were seen once, and the ten largest hold roughly 8%. The chain employs TRBV28 and TRBJ2-1, with D perhaps TRBD1 (5 bases). The TCR was taken from a woman in her 70s with active COVID-19. Input material: peripheral blood. The CDR3 region has the DNA TGTGCCAGCAGTTTAGACAGTAGCTATGAGCAGTTCTTC. It is translated as CASSLDSSYEQFF.